The source of this T cell receptor (beta chain) is a study of T cells after yellow fever vaccination. The CDR3 totals 14 residues. Trimming took off 4 bases at V and 6 bases at J, with 13 bases between the two ends. The germline V gene encodes CDR1 MNHNY and CDR2 SVGAGI (reference sequence). Using its own MiXCR run on the 5' RACE reads, TCRdb lists one record per CDR3 protein. This repertoire shows over 250,000 distinct CDR3 sequences, about 4% found once; its top ten account for just under 25%. The source is a man aged 18 to 35 who received the YFV17D yellow fever vaccine. The material was PBMCs, obtained 5 days after the yellow fever booster vaccination. The rearrangement links TRBV6-6 to TRBJ2-1, with D possibly TRBD1 on 6 matching bases. CDR3 in amino acids: CASSLGPGANEQFF. DNA for the CDR3: TGTGCCAGCAGTTTGGGACCAGGGGCCAATGAGCAGTTCTTC.